This T cell receptor (beta chain) derives from a study of T-cell memory formation after mild COVID-19. The study's findings and limits: Some responding clones appeared in pre-infection memory, suggesting cross-reactive memory joined.

MiXCR was run by TCRdb on the 5' RACE reads, yielding one entry per CDR3 protein. The sample lists about 160,000 distinct CDR3 sequences, roughly 30% occurring once. This clonotype showed up just a few times. Its antigen is still unknown. The sequence derives from an adult woman who had mild COVID-19 (a few samples of this study predate the infection). Cell type and time point are not known. The sequenced material came from PBMCs or a T cell subset sorted from them (not recorded which).

The CDR3 region has the DNA TGTGCCAGCAGTGATCCAGGGTATGGCTACACCTTC. Protein: CASSDPGYGYTF. The V call is TRBV25-1, the J call TRBJ1-2, with a weak D call TRBD1 (5 bases). Trimming took 3 bases from V and 5 from J, leaving 7 bases between them. The CDR3 has 12 amino acids. Germline V gene data show CDR1 as MGHDK and CDR2 as SYGVNS.